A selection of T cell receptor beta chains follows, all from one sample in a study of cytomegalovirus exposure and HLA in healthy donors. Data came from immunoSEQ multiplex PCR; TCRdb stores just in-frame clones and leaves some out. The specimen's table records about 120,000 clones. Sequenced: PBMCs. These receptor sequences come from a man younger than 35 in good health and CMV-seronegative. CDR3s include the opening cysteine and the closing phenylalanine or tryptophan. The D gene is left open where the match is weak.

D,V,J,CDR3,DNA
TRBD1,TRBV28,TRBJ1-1,CASSSRGRNTEAFF,TGTGCCAGCAGTTCCAGGGGGCGAAACACTGAAGCTTTCTTT
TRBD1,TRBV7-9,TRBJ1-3,CASSPSQGATIYF,TGTGCCAGCAGCCCATCGCAGGGGGCAACCATATATTTT
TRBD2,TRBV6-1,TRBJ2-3,CASSEARGSGGGTDTQYF,TGTGCCAGCAGTGAAGCAAGAGGGAGCGGGGGGGGCACAGATACGCAGTATTTT
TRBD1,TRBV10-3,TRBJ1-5,CAISPGTAGQPQHF,TGTGCCATCAGCCCCGGGACAGCGGGTCAGCCCCAGCATTTT
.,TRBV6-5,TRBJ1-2,CASSYRGFYGYTF,TGTGCCAGCAGTTACAGGGGCTTCTATGGCTACACCTTC
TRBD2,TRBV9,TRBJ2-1,CASSPGLAGEHEQFF,TGTGCCAGCAGCCCGGGACTAGCGGGAGAACATGAGCAGTTCTTC
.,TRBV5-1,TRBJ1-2,CASSLEVSNYGYTF,TGCGCCAGCAGCTTGGAAGTGAGTAACTATGGCTACACCTTC
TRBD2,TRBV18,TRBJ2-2,CASSPGLAGATGELFF,TGTGCCAGCTCACCTGGACTAGCGGGAGCTACCGGGGAGCTGTTTTTT
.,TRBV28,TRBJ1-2,CASSYPYGYTF,TGTGCCAGCAGCTACCCGTATGGCTACACCTTC
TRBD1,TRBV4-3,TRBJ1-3,CASSLTTGRNTIYF,TGCGCCAGCAGCCTTACGACAGGGAGGAACACCATATATTTT
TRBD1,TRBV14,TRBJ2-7,CASSLTGNTFYEQYF,TGTGCCAGCAGCCTGACAGGGAATACTTTCTACGAGCAGTACTTC
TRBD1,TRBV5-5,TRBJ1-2,CASSLGTGPIGYTF,TGTGCCAGCAGCTTAGGGACAGGGCCTATAGGCTACACCTTC
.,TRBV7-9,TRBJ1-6,CASSLGPTGSPLHF,TGTGCCAGCAGCTTAGGCCCCACAGGTTCACCCCTCCACTTT
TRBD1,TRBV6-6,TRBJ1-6,CASENSGTGNSPLHF,TGTGCCAGCGAGAATTCCGGGACAGGGAATTCACCCCTCCACTTT
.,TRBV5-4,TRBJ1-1,CASSPVAVGTEAFF,TGTGCCAGCAGCCCCGTGGCTGTTGGCACTGAAGCTTTCTTT
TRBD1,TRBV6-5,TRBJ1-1,CASSLPGGTEAFF,TGTGCCAGCTCGCTTCCAGGGGGCACTGAAGCTTTCTTT
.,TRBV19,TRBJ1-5,CASSMGLGNQPQHF,TGTGCCAGTAGTATGGGGCTGGGAAATCAGCCCCAGCATTTT
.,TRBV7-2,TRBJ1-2,CASSLRNYYGYTF,TGTGCCAGCAGCTTACGTAACTACTATGGCTACACCTTC
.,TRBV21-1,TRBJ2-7,CASLPKSSGGSYEQYF,TGTGCCAGCCTACCGAAGAGTAGCGGGGGAAGCTACGAGCAGTACTTC
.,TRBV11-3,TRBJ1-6,CASSPSGEGMSSPLHF,TGTGCCAGCAGCCCAAGTGGGGAGGGAATGAGTTCACCCCTCCACTTT
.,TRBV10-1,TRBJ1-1,CASSESRGTEAFF,TGCGCCAGCAGTGAGTCCAGGGGCACTGAAGCTTTCTTT
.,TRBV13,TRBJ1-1,CASSYGTSEAFF,TGTGCCAGCAGCTATGGGACTTCCGAAGCTTTCTTT
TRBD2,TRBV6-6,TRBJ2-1,CASSRLAGLVDEQFF,TGTGCCAGCAGCCGACTAGCGGGTTTGGTCGATGAGCAGTTCTTC
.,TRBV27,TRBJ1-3,CASSFNGGSGNTIYF,TGTGCCAGCAGTTTCAACGGGGGCTCTGGAAACACCATATATTTT
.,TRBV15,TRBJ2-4,CATREESKNIQYF,TGTGCCACCAGGGAGGAGTCCAAAAACATTCAGTACTTC
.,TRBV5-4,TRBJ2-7,CANFRQGSDEQYF,TGTGCCAACTTCCGCCAGGGGAGCGACGAGCAGTACTTC